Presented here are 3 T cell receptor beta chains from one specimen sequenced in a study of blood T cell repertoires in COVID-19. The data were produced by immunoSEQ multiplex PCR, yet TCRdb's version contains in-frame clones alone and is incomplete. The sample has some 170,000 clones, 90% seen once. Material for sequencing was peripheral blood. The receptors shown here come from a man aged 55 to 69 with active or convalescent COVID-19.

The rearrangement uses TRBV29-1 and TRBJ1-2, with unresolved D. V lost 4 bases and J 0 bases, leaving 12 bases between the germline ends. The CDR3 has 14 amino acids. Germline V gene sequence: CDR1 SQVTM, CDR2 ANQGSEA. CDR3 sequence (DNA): TGCAGCGTTGGAGGCGCGGAGGCTAACTATGGCTACACCTTC. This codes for CSVGGAEANYGYTF.

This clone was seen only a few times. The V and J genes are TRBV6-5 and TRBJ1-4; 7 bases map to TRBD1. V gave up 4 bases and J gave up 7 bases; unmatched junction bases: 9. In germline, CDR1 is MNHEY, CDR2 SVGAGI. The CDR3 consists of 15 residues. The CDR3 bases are TGTGCCAGCAGTTGGGGACAGTTATCCGCTGAAAAACTGTTTTTT. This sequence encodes CASSWGQLSAEKLFF.

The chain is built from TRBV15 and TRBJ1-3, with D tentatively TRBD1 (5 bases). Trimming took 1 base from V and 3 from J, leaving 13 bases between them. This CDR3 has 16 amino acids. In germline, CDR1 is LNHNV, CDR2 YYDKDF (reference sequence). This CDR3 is CATSRVTVNNGNTIYF. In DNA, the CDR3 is TGTGCCACCAGCAGAGTGACAGTTAATAATGGAAACACCATATATTTT. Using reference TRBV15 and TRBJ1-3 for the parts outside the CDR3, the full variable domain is DAMVIQNPRYQVTQFGKPVTLSCSQTLNHNVMYWYQQKSSQAPKLLFHYYDKDFNNEADTPDNFQSRRPNTSFCFLDIRSPGLGDTAMYLCATSRVTVNNGNTIYFGEGSWLTVV.